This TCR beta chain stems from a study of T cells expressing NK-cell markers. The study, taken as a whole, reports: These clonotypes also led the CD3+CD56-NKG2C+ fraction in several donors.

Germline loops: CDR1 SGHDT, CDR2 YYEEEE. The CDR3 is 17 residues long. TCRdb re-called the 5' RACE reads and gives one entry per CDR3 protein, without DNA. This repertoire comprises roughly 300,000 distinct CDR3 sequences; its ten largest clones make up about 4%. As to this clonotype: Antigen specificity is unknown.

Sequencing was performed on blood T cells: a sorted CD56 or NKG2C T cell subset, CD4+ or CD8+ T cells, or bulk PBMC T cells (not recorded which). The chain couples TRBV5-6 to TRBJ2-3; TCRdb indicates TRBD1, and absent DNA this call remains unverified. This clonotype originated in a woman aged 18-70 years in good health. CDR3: CASSLRRDSLSTDTQYF. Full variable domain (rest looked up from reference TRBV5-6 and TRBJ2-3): DAGVTQSPTHLIKTRGQQVTLRCSPKSGHDTVSWYQQALGQGPQFIFQYYEEEERQRGNFPDRFSGHQFPNYSSELNVNALLLGDSALYLCASSLRRDSLSTDTQYFGPGTRLTVL.